A selection of T cell receptor beta chains follows, all from one sample in a study of cytomegalovirus exposure and HLA in healthy donors. This table comes from immunoSEQ multiplex PCR, and its TCRdb copy is limited to in-frame clones, with some not included. This sample has some 70,000 clones, with over 75% found just once. Sequenced: PBMCs. These receptor sequences come from a male donor in good health and CMV-seropositive. Both conserved end residues are part of each CDR3. A D gene is named only where the DNA matches it firmly. Size tells how often a clone was seen (once, few, many) or the class of an expanded clone, and some rows leave it out.

>.|.|TRBV7-6|TRBJ1-5|13
TGTGCCAGCAGCTCAGGGGGCAATCAGCCCCAGCATTTT
CASSSGGNQPQHF
>TRBD2|.|TRBV5-1|TRBJ2-5|16
TGCGCCAGCAGCCTAGGGACTAGCGGGACCCAAGAGACCCAGTACTTC
CASSLGTSGTQETQYF
>.|.|TRBV5-4|TRBJ2-1|13
TGTGCCAGCAGCCCCGCGCGAGGAAATGAGCAGTTCTTC
CASSPARGNEQFF
>.|.|TRBV28|TRBJ1-3|16
TGTGCCAGCAGTTTAATTACAGCCTACTCTGGAAACACCATATATTTT
CASSLITAYSGNTIYF
>.|.|TRBV19|TRBJ1-1|14
TGTGCCAGTAGTCATCGGGGTAGTGTGAATGAAGCTTTCTTT
CASSHRGSVNEAFF
>.|.|TRBV5-4|TRBJ2-5|14
TGTGCCAGCAGCTCTCTAGACGGGTTGGAGACCCAGTACTTC
CASSSLDGLETQYF
>TRBD1|.|TRBV28|TRBJ2-7|14
TGTGCCAGCACCCCAGGGACAGGGGCCTACGAGCAGTACTTC
CASTPGTGAYEQYF
>TRBD2|.|TRBV7-6|TRBJ2-7|15
TGTGCCAGCAGCTTAGGGACTAGCGGATCCTACGAGCAGTACTTC
CASSLGTSGSYEQYF
>.|.|TRBV12-5|TRBJ2-3|15
TGTGCTAGTGGTACTGGAGAGGAGAGCACAGATACGCAGTATTTT
CASGTGEESTDTQYF
>.|.|TRBV2|TRBJ1-5|13
TGTGCCAGCAGTCGGACATCGGTTAAAGCCCAGCATTTT
CASSRTSVKAQHF
>TRBD2|.|TRBV11-3|TRBJ2-1|16
TGTGCCAGCAGCCAGACTAGCGGGGGGACACAGAATGAGCAGTTCTTC
CASSQTSGGTQNEQFF
>.|.|TRBV9|TRBJ2-1|15
TGTGCCAGCAGCGTAGAGGGGTCCACCTACAATGAGCAGTTCTTC
CASSVEGSTYNEQFF
>TRBD1|.|TRBV13|TRBJ1-3|15
TGTGCCAGCAGCCTCCTAAGGACAGGCGCAAACACCATATATTTT
CASSLLRTGANTIYF
>.|.|TRBV5-1|TRBJ1-4|15
TGCGCCAGCAGAAGGAACTATGCGACTAATGAAAAACTGTTTTTT
CASRRNYATNEKLFF
>.|.|TRBV9|TRBJ2-3|12
TGTGCCAGCGGGGCACTCACAGATACGCAGTATTTT
CASGALTDTQYF
>.|once|TRBV25-1|TRBJ1-2|13
TGTGCCAGCAGTGACCGACAGGTCGGTGGCTACACCTTC
CASSDRQVGGYTF
>.|.|TRBV4-1|TRBJ2-1|14
TGCGCCAGCAGCCAAAGCTCCATCTACAATGAGCAGTTCTTC
CASSQSSIYNEQFF
>.|.|TRBV4-2|TRBJ1-6|18
TGTGCCAGCAGCCAAGATCTCGGCGGTTACTCCTATAATTCACCCCTCCACTTT
CASSQDLGGYSYNSPLHF
>.|.|TRBV7-2|TRBJ2-3|14
TGTGCCAGCAGCTTGGGGGGGGCTGCAGATACGCAGTATTTT
CASSLGGAADTQYF
>.|.|TRBV7-2|TRBJ1-2|13
TGTGCCAGCAGCCCGTTTGTTTCCTATGGCTACACCTTC
CASSPFVSYGYTF
>.|once|TRBV29-1|TRBJ2-1|16
TGCAGCGTTGAAGATCGATTGGTTGGCACTAACGATGAGCAGTTCTTC
CSVEDRLVGTNDEQFF
>.|once|TRBV7-8|TRBJ1-2|13
TGTGCCAGCAGCCCGGACAGAAACTATGGCTACACCTTC
CASSPDRNYGYTF
>TRBD1|.|TRBV7-9|TRBJ2-7|15
TGTGCCAGCAGCTCAACGGGACAGGGTTACCACGAGCAGTACTTC
CASSSTGQGYHEQYF
>TRBD1|.|TRBV25-1|TRBJ2-2|14
TGTGCCAGCCGTTTGACAGGGCCTACCGGGGAGCTGTTTTTT
CASRLTGPTGELFF
>.|.|TRBV7-2|TRBJ1-3|16
TGTGCCAGCAGCTTAGCGGACCCCAGGGTCGGAAACACCATATATTTT
CASSLADPRVGNTIYF
>.|.|TRBV7-2|TRBJ1-2|16
TGTGCCAGCAGCTTAGTCAGGCAGGGTTTAAACTATGGCTACACCTTC
CASSLVRQGLNYGYTF
>TRBD2|.|TRBV5-1|TRBJ2-2|16
TGCGCCAGCAGCGGGACTAGCGGGGGGGCCACCGGGGAGCTGTTTTTT
CASSGTSGGATGELFF
>.|.|TRBV2|TRBJ2-2|12
TGTGCCAGCAGCCGCAGAGGAGGCGAGCTGTTTTTT
CASSRRGGELFF
>.|.|TRBV7-9|TRBJ2-3|12
TGTGCCAGCAGCCTCAGCACAGATACGCAGTATTTT
CASSLSTDTQYF
>TRBD2|.|TRBV30|TRBJ2-2|15
TGTGCCTGGAGTGTACTAGCGGGGGAGACCGGGGAGCTGTTTTTT
CAWSVLAGETGELFF
>.|.|TRBV5-1|TRBJ1-1|15
TGCGCCAGCAGCCTATGGGACTCCTTGAACACTGAAGCTTTCTTT
CASSLWDSLNTEAFF
>.|.|TRBV30|TRBJ1-4|15
TGTGCCTGGAGGGCACAGGAAATGAATCGGGAAAAACTGTTTTTT
CAWRAQEMNREKLFF
>TRBD1|once|TRBV25-1|TRBJ2-5|16
TGTGCCAGCAGTGAATACCCCGGCAGGGGGCAAGAGACCCAGTACTTC
CASSEYPGRGQETQYF
>TRBD1|.|TRBV7-9|TRBJ2-7|14
TGTGCCAGCAGCTTTGAGGGGGCGACGATTAAGCAGTACTTC
CASSFEGATIKQYF
>.|.|TRBV4-3|TRBJ1-4|16
TGCGCCAGCAGCCAAGATCGGGCAGGGTCTAATGAAAAACTGTTTTTT
CASSQDRAGSNEKLFF
>.|few|TRBV19|TRBJ1-5|14
TGTGCCAGTAGTCCAGGGGCGAACAATCAGCCCCAGCATTTT
CASSPGANNQPQHF
>.|.|TRBV7-2|TRBJ1-2|14
TGTGCCAGCAGCTTATCCCGGGACTTCAATGGCTACACCTTC
CASSLSRDFNGYTF
>.|.|TRBV6-5|TRBJ2-7|14
TGTGCCAGCAGTTACCGTGGTAAGACTTACGAGCAGTACTTC
CASSYRGKTYEQYF
>.|.|TRBV2|TRBJ2-7|12
TGTGCCAGCAGTGGGCCAGGGAACGAGCAGTACTTC
CASSGPGNEQYF
>.|.|TRBV6-5|TRBJ1-1|12
TGTGCCAGCTGGTTCCGAGGAACTGAAGCTTTCTTT
CASWFRGTEAFF